The 13 T cell receptor beta chains below come from one sample, sequenced in a study of blood T cell repertoires in COVID-19. Profiled with immunoSEQ multiplex PCR; TCRdb holds only in-frame clones, not every one. The sample has around 250,000 clones, roughly 83% seen once. The sample comprised PBMCs or T cells enriched from blood (not recorded which). All receptors derive from a woman between 50 and 59 years old who had recovered from COVID-19.

The CDR3: CASSDMRQGNSPLHF. The DNA of the CDR3 is TGTGCCAGCAGTGATATGCGACAGGGGAATTCACCCCTCCACTTT. The rearrangement joins TRBV2 to TRBJ1-6; TRBD1 aligns across 8 bases. Germline assignment: CDR1 SNHLY and CDR2 FYNNEI. The junction had 5 bases not matched to a gene; V was cut back by 3 bases and J by 7 bases. CDR3 length: 15 residues.

This chain uses TRBV7-8 with TRBJ2-4; the D gene is possibly TRBD1 (5 bases). Per the germline V gene, CDR1 is SGHVS and CDR2 is FQNEAQ. The CDR3 totals 15 residues. V shed 1 base and J shed 2 bases, with 9 bases lying between them. CDR3 DNA sequence: TGTGCCAGCAGCTTAGGGACACTCACCAAAAACATTCAGTACTTC. Translation: CASSLGTLTKNIQYF.

J is TRBJ1-6 and V is TRBV2, with TRBD1 as a possible D gene (5 bases). CDR1 is SNHLY and CDR2 is FYNNEI in the germline V gene. The V end lost 4 bases, the J end lost 0 bases, and 7 bases lay between the germline ends. CDR3 size: 15 residues. The CDR3 region is CASSGQSSYNSPLHF. CDR3 nucleotides: TGTGCCAGCAGTGGACAGAGCTCCTATAATTCACCCCTCCACTTT. Using reference TRBV2 and TRBJ1-6 for the parts outside the CDR3, the full variable domain is EPEVTQTPSHQVTQMGQEVILRCVPISNHLYFYWYRQILGQKVEFLVSFYNNEISEKSEIFDDQFSVERPDGSNFTLKIRSTKLEDSAMYFCASSGQSSYNSPLHFGNGTRLTVT.

Details on this clone: Other DNA sequences from this sample encode an identical CDR3 as well. CDR3 region: CASSLAGAGETQYF. In DNA form, the CDR3 reads TGTGCCAGCAGCTTAGCGGGAGCAGGAGAGACCCAGTACTTC. The V call is TRBV7-2, the J call TRBJ2-5; maybe TRBD2 (5 bases). The CDR3 consists of 14 residues. Between the trimmed V and J ends, which lost 0 bases and 4 bases, there was a span of 9 bases. The V gene's germline CDR1 is SGHTA and CDR2 FQGNSA.

There are a few counts of this clone. The V gene is TRBV19, the J gene TRBJ2-1, with D possibly being TRBD2 (6 bases). The CDR3 totals 16 residues. Germline assignment: CDR1 LNHDA and CDR2 SQIVND (reference sequence). V dropped 5 bases and J dropped 9 bases, with 23 bases sitting between them. The CDR3 DNA reads as TGTGCCAGTAGTGTCCTCCTAGCGACGCCCCTCCTTGAGCAGTTCTTC. It is translated as CASSVLLATPLLEQFF.

This sequence joins TRBV27 and TRBJ2-1, with 8 bases matching TRBD2. The length of the CDR3 is 18 residues. The germline CDR1 and CDR2 sequences are MNHEY and SMNVEV (reference sequence). V shed 7 bases and J 9 bases; nucleotides not matched to a gene: 23. CDR3 DNA sequence: TGTGCCAGCATCCTCCGCGGGGCGGGGGGCCTCGGTTGGGCTGAGCAGTTCTTC. This codes for CASILRGAGGLGWAEQFF.

The J gene is TRBJ2-6, the V gene TRBV5-1; tentative D call: TRBD1 (6 bases). The CDR3 loop spans 15 amino acids. V was trimmed by 4 bases and J by 2 bases, leaving 10 bases between them. Germline V gene sequence: CDR1 SGHRS, CDR2 YFSETQ. The CDR3 is CASSPQGAGANVLTF. CDR3 DNA sequence: TGCGCCAGCAGCCCACAGGGAGCTGGGGCCAACGTCCTGACTTTC.

The V gene is TRBV12-3 or TRBV12-4, the J gene TRBJ1-2; D is unclear. CDR3 length: 11 amino acids. The V gene lost 11 bases and the J gene lost 5 bases, with 12 bases spanning the gap. The CDR3 loop reads CAASPSYGYTF. The CDR3 DNA reads as TGTGCCGCGTCCCCCTCTTATGGCTACACCTTC.

Notes on this clone: Sequence at one end of the junction differs from germline and may be a read error. The rearrangement links TRBV7-7 to TRBJ2-7; no definite D call. Per germline, CDR1 SSHAT and CDR2 FNYEAQ (reference sequence). This CDR3 comprises 17 residues. The CDR3 loop reads CASSFRQAASTSYEQYF. In nucleotides, the CDR3 is TGTGCTAGCAGCTTCCGTCAGGCAGCCTCGACCTCCTACGAGCAGTACTTC.

V gene TRBV5-4 combines with J gene TRBJ2-3; D is unresolved. The CDR3 has 17 residues. The V end was cut by 0 bases, the J end by 2 bases, with 16 bases between. Germline CDR1 is SGHNT and CDR2 is YYREEE (reference sequence). CDR3 amino acids: CASSLDPTESFTDTQYF. In nucleotides, the CDR3 is TGTGCCAGCAGCTTGGACCCCACCGAAAGCTTCACAGATACGCAGTATTTT.

This clone came up many times. V and J are TRBV11-1 and TRBJ1-2; D perhaps matches TRBD1 (5 bases). The V end lost 5 bases, the J end lost 6 bases, and 10 bases lay between the germline ends. Germline CDR1 SGHAT, CDR2 FQDESV (reference sequence). This CDR3 comprises 12 residues. The CDR3 nucleotides are TGTGCCAGCAGCCACAGGAGGGATGGCTACACCTTC. It codes for CASSHRRDGYTF.

This chain connects TRBV5-4 to TRBJ1-1, with TRBD1 as a possible D gene (5 bases). The CDR3 has 15 residues. The germline CDR1 and CDR2 sequences are SGHNT and YYREEE (reference sequence). The CDR3 loop is CAAGQGGVFNTEAFF. The DNA of the CDR3 is TGTGCGGCGGGGCAGGGAGGGGTGTTTAACACTGAAGCTTTCTTT.

This clone was seen a few times. At one end, the junction sequence differs from germline, possibly due to a read error. The chain joins TRBV4-1 to TRBJ1-2; D unresolved. Germline V CDR1 and CDR2: MGHRA, YSYEKL. The CDR3 is 11 residues long. CDR3 protein: CASRGGPQSNF. CDR3 bases: TGCGCCAGCAGAGGCGGGCCTCAATCGAACTTC.